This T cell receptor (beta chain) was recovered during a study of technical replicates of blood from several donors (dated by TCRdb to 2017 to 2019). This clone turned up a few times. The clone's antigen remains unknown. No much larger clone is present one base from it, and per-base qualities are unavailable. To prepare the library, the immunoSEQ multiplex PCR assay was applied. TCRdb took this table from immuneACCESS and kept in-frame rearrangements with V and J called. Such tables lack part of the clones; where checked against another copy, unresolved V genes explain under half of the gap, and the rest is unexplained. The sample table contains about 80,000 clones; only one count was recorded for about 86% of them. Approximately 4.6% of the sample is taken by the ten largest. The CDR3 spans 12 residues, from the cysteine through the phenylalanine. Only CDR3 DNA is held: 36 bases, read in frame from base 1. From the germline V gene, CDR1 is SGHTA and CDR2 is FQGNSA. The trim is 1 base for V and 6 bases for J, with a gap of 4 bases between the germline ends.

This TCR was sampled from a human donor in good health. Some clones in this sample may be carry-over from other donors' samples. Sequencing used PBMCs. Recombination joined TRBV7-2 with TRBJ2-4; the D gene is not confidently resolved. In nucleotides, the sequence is TGTGCCAGCAGCTTAGACAGAAACATTCAGTACTTC. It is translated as CASSLDRNIQYF.